This T cell receptor (beta chain) was retrieved from a study of technical replicates of blood from a handful of donors. Some clones are missing from TCRdb's copy, which holds only in-frame ones; the method was immunoSEQ multiplex PCR. The sample holds tens of thousands of clones, 94% seen once. Germline V gene data show CDR1 as SGDLS and CDR2 as YYNGEE. The CDR3 is made up of 14 amino acids. The junction had 9 bases not matched to a gene; V was cut back by 5 bases and J by 6 bases. The chain has TRBV9 and TRBJ1-2; TRBD1 matches at 8 bases. Source material: T cells isolated from PBMCs. The TCR comes from a human donor in good health. CDR3 DNA sequence: TGTGCCAGCAGGGCCCTCCTGACAGGGGATGGCTACACCTTC. Translation gives CASRALLTGDGYTF.